The rows below give T cell receptor beta chains drawn from one sample of a study of blood T cell repertoires in COVID-19. TCRdb's copy holds only in-frame clones and misses some; the assay was immunoSEQ multiplex PCR. Found here are 40,000 to 55,000 clones, more than 70% of them singletons; the top ten hold about 5.2%. The specimen was peripheral blood. These receptors all stem from a human donor in a cohort sampled during active COVID-19. Each CDR3 is given with its conserved first and last residue. A D gene is named only where the DNA matches it firmly. The size entry is marked missing in some rows and otherwise reads once, few, many or a size class.

cdr3_nt	cdr3_aa	d_call	v_call	j_call	clone_size
TGTGCCAGCAGCTTGGTGGCAATCAGGGGGCCTAGGGATGGCTACACCTTC	CASSLVAIRGPRDGYTF	TRBD1	TRBV5-6	TRBJ1-2	.
TGCAGTGCTAGTGCCGGGGGGTGGAGTTCGCAGTATTTT	CSASAGGWSSQYF	TRBD2	TRBV20-1	TRBJ2-3	.
TGTGCCAGCAACTCTCACAGGGTGGAGAAGCCCCAGCATTTT	CASNSHRVEKPQHF	.	TRBV6-6	TRBJ1-5	.
TGCAGCGCTGAAGGGGACTTTTCCTACAATGAGCAGTTCTTC	CSAEGDFSYNEQFF	.	TRBV29-1	TRBJ2-1	once
TGTGCCAGTAGTATTGGACAGAATAATGAAAAACTGTTTTTT	CASSIGQNNEKLFF	.	TRBV19	TRBJ1-4	.
TGTGCCTGGAGTGTACCGCACAGATCGAACACTGAAGCTTTCTTT	CAWSVPHRSNTEAFF	.	TRBV30	TRBJ1-1	.
TGTGCCAGCAGTGTTCCTCGGGGGGCGAACACCGGGGAGCTGTTTTTT	CASSVPRGANTGELFF	TRBD2	TRBV2	TRBJ2-2	.
TGTGCCAGCAGTGGCAGGCGGACTAGCGGGCTCAGGGATACGCAGTATTTT	CASSGRRTSGLRDTQYF	TRBD2	TRBV2	TRBJ2-3	.
TGTGCCAGCAGGGACATCGTGTACTACACCTTC	CASRDIVYYTF	.	TRBV6-5	TRBJ1-2	.
TGCGCCAGCAGCGGGGACAACGGCGATGAGCAGTTCTTC	CASSGDNGDEQFF	.	TRBV5-1	TRBJ2-1	once
TGCAGCGCTAGAACAGGGGTGGGCAATCAGCCCCAGCATTTT	CSARTGVGNQPQHF	TRBD1	TRBV29-1	TRBJ1-5	.
TGCAGTGCTAGTCCGAGACCGGGACAGGGGGCCCCAGATACGCAGTATTTT	CSASPRPGQGAPDTQYF	TRBD1	TRBV20-1	TRBJ2-3	.
TGTGCCAGCAGGTCACTAGGTGGGACCCAGTACTTC	CASRSLGGTQYF	.	TRBV28	TRBJ2-5	.
TGCGCCAGCAGGGAGATAGAGGCCTACAATGAGCAGTTCTTC	CASREIEAYNEQFF	.	TRBV10-2	TRBJ2-1	.
TGTGCCAGCAGCCCCCCGGACAGCAGGAACACTGAAGCTTTCTTT	CASSPPDSRNTEAFF	.	TRBV6-2/TRBV6-3	TRBJ1-1	.
TGTGCCAGCAGTTTTACCGGAGGGACTCTCAATGAGCAGTTCTTC	CASSFTGGTLNEQFF	.	TRBV6-6	TRBJ2-1	.
TGTGCCAGCAGCCGAGCTAGCAATCAGCCCCAGCATTTT	CASSRASNQPQHF	.	TRBV28	TRBJ1-5	.
TGTGCCAGCAGTCCGGGCAATCAGCCCCAGCATTTT	CASSPGNQPQHF	.	TRBV2	TRBJ1-5	.
TGTGCCACCAGCGGAGTGGCGGGGCAAAGCCACAATGAGCAGTTCTTC	CATSGVAGQSHNEQFF	.	TRBV15	TRBJ2-1	.
TGTGCCAGCTCACCAAATAGGGACAGACGCGTAGAACTGTTTTTT	CASSPNRDRRVELFF	TRBD1	TRBV18	TRBJ1-4	.
TGTGCCAGCAGCGTAACTAGCGGGGTGAACACCGGGGAGCTGTTTTTT	CASSVTSGVNTGELFF	TRBD2	TRBV9	TRBJ2-2	once
TGTGCCAGCAGCGATCGGACAGGGAGGAAAGACATTCAGTACTTC	CASSDRTGRKDIQYF	TRBD1	TRBV7-2	TRBJ2-4	.
TGTGCCAGCAGCCTCGGATGGAGAGATGAGCAGTTCTTC	CASSLGWRDEQFF	.	TRBV13	TRBJ2-1	few
TGTGCCAGCAGCGGAGGATCCTATAGCAATCAGCCCCAGCATTTT	CASSGGSYSNQPQHF	.	TRBV5-8	TRBJ1-5	.
TGTGCCAGCAGCTATAGCGGGGGGACTAGCACCGGGGAGCTGTTTTTT	CASSYSGGTSTGELFF	TRBD2	TRBV7-9	TRBJ2-2	.
TGTGCCAGCTCACCACCCGCGGGGGGGCCCCGGAATGAGCAGTTCTTC	CASSPPAGGPRNEQFF	TRBD2	TRBV18	TRBJ2-1	.
TGCGCCAGTTCCTTCCTACTAGCGGAGATATCCTACGAGCAGTACTTC	CASSFLLAEISYEQYF	TRBD2	TRBV10-1	TRBJ2-7	.
TGTGCCAGCAGCCGTGACAGACAAGAGACCCAGTACTTC	CASSRDRQETQYF	.	TRBV7-8	TRBJ2-5	.
TGTGCCAGAGTAATAGAAGCTTTCTTT	CARVIEAFF	.	TRBV5-3	TRBJ1-1	.
TGCGCCAGCAGCTTGGCCGGGCCGGGATCCTACGAGCAGTACTTC	CASSLAGPGSYEQYF	.	TRBV5-1	TRBJ2-7	.
TGTGCCAGCAGCCTTACAAAAAAAAACATTCAGTACTTC	CASSLTKKNIQYF	.	TRBV28	TRBJ2-4	once
TGTGCCAGCAGCTTAGTTTCGGGACTAGCGGGGTCCACAGATACGCAGTATTTT	CASSLVSGLAGSTDTQYF	TRBD2	TRBV11-3	TRBJ2-3	.
TGTGCCAGGGGACTAGCGGGTTCCGGGGAGCTGTTTTTT	CARGLAGSGELFF	TRBD2	TRBV6-5	TRBJ2-2	.
TGTGCCAGCTCTTCCGGGACAGGGGGGAGAAGGTATGGCTACACCTTC	CASSSGTGGRRYGYTF	TRBD1	TRBV18	TRBJ1-2	.
TGTGCCAGCAGCCCTCGCTGGGGGGGGTCCACAGATACGCAGTATTTT	CASSPRWGGSTDTQYF	TRBD2	TRBV7-2	TRBJ2-3	.
TGTGCCAGCAGTTACTCGATTGGCGCAGGAAATGAGCAGTTCTTC	CASSYSIGAGNEQFF	.	TRBV6-5	TRBJ2-1	.
TGTGCCAGCAGCCTCTACCTGAGCGGGACAGATACGCAGTATTTT	CASSLYLSGTDTQYF	.	TRBV7-3	TRBJ2-3	.
TGTGCCAGCAGCTTGGTCTTCCGGGGAGACTCCTACAATGAGCAGTTCTTC	CASSLVFRGDSYNEQFF	.	TRBV5-6	TRBJ2-1	.
TGTGCCAGCAGGGAGGTTCCTTCGGGGACCCAGTACTTC	CASREVPSGTQYF	.	TRBV2	TRBJ2-5	.
TGTGCCATCAGTGATGCGAGGTATGAGCAGTTCTTC	CAISDARYEQFF	.	TRBV10-3	TRBJ2-1	few
TGTGCCAGCAGTTTCGGAGGAGCCGTCGAAGCTTTCTTT	CASSFGGAVEAFF	.	TRBV27	TRBJ1-1	.
TGTGCCATCCAGATAAGTCCGTATAATTCACCCCTCCACTTT	CAIQISPYNSPLHF	.	TRBV6-6	TRBJ1-6	.
TGTGCCAGCAGCCCCCTCTCCGGGACAGGGGTCGGCGAGCAGTACTTC	CASSPLSGTGVGEQYF	TRBD1	TRBV5-6	TRBJ2-7	.
TGTGCCAGCAGTGAAGGCCGGGGGGGAGCAGATACGCAGTATTTT	CASSEGRGGADTQYF	TRBD2	TRBV2	TRBJ2-3	.
TGTGCCAGCAGCGAGGTAGAGACCCAGTACTTC	CASSEVETQYF	.	TRBV6-6	TRBJ2-5	.
TGTGCCAGCAGCGTAGGGGTTGCAGGGCCACCCTACGAGCAGTACTTC	CASSVGVAGPPYEQYF	.	TRBV9	TRBJ2-7	.
TGTGCCAGCAGCTTAGAATCCCAGGGCTACACCTTC	CASSLESQGYTF	.	TRBV7-2	TRBJ1-2	.
TGTGCCAGCAGCGTAGGGGGACACGCAGGATCTGAAGCTTTCTTT	CASSVGGHAGSEAFF	.	TRBV9	TRBJ1-1	.
TGTGCCAGCAGCTTGGGCCTCCAACGGGAGACCCAGTACTTC	CASSLGLQRETQYF	.	TRBV11-2	TRBJ2-5	few
TGTGCCAGCAGCCGGGACAGTGATACGCAGTATTTT	CASSRDSDTQYF	TRBD1	TRBV5-6	TRBJ2-3	.
TGTGCCAGCAGACCTGGACAGGGGGGGAATCAGCCCCAGCATTTT	CASRPGQGGNQPQHF	TRBD1	TRBV2	TRBJ1-5	.
TGTGCCAGCAGCAAAGCCAAATCCTACGAGCAGTACTTC	CASSKAKSYEQYF	.	TRBV21-1	TRBJ2-7	.
TGTGCCAGCAGCTGGCAGGGGGACACTGAAGCTTTCTTT	CASSWQGDTEAFF	TRBD1	TRBV7-3	TRBJ1-1	.
TGTGCCAGCTCACCACCGGCAGGGTTCGGCTACACCTTC	CASSPPAGFGYTF	.	TRBV18	TRBJ1-2	.
TGTGCCAGCAGTGAAGCCGCAGGGGGGACCACTGAAGCTTTCTTT	CASSEAAGGTTEAFF	TRBD1	TRBV6-1	TRBJ1-1	.
TGTGCCAGCAGCTTCCACGTTGGAGGGAGGGGATCACCCCTCCACTTT	CASSFHVGGRGSPLHF	.	TRBV5-6	TRBJ1-6	.
TGTGCCACGAGGGGGGGGCTGGCAGATACGCAGTATTTT	CATRGGLADTQYF	.	TRBV19	TRBJ2-3	.
TGTGCCAGTTCAAGCGGGGACATGAACACTGAAGCTTTCTTT	CASSSGDMNTEAFF	.	TRBV7-8	TRBJ1-1	.